The next 20 T cell receptor beta chains were all read from a single sample in a study of cytomegalovirus exposure and HLA in healthy donors (dated by TCRdb to the late 2010s). The library relied on the immunoSEQ multiplex PCR assay. For the multiplex PCR, a mixture combining 60 forward primers for TCR Vbeta segments and 13 reverse primers for TCR Jbeta segments was used. TCRdb retrieved this table from immuneACCESS and kept in-frame rearrangements only. Not all clones are present; in checked studies, unresolved V genes account for under half, and no reason is known for the remainder. Across this sample there are roughly 150,000 clones, with less than 80% seen only once. The ten largest clones take up 6.5% of the sample. The sample comprised PBMCs. These receptors were taken from a middle-aged man in good health and CMV-seropositive.

The CDR3 DNA reads TGTGCCAGCAGCTCCACTAGTCGGAACAATGAGCAGTTCTTC. It yields the protein CASSSTSRNNEQFF. The chain recombines TRBV11-2 with TRBJ2-1, with D perhaps TRBD2 (5 bases). The germline gives CDR1 SGHAT, CDR2 FQNNGV. The germline V and J ends were trimmed by 4 bases and 5 bases, with 12 bases remaining between them. CDR3 length: 14 residues.

The V gene is TRBV11-2, the J gene TRBJ2-1; tentative D call: TRBD1 (5 bases). V gave up 2 bases and J gave up 6 bases, with 14 bases separating them. The CDR3 has 15 amino acids. Germline CDR1 is SGHAT and CDR2 is FQNNGV. CDR3 nucleotides: TGTGCCAGCAGCTTACAGGGCCATCCCCTCAATGAGCAGTTCTTC. It encodes CASSLQGHPLNEQFF.

The J gene is TRBJ2-1, the V gene TRBV6-5; 8 bases are shared with TRBD1. Trimming took 6 bases from V and 1 from J; bases not matched to a gene: 2. Germline assignment: CDR1 MNHEY and CDR2 SVGAGI. This CDR3 has 14 residues. The CDR3 region is CASRRQGSYNEQFF. The CDR3 nucleotides read TGTGCCAGCAGAAGACAGGGGTCCTACAATGAGCAGTTCTTC.

The chain recombines TRBV18 with TRBJ2-5; perhaps TRBD2 as D (6 bases). CDR3 length: 14 residues. CDR1 and CDR2 (germline): KGHSH, LQKENI. Trimming left V 5 bases short and J 2 bases short, with 12 bases between. The CDR3 region has the DNA TGTGCCAGCTCAAACCGGGACTGGCAAGAGACCCAGTACTTC. Its protein is CASSNRDWQETQYF.

This chain uses TRBV6-5 with TRBJ2-1; D uncertain. Germline V gene data show CDR1 as MNHEY and CDR2 as SVGAGI. V was cut by 4 bases and J by 0 bases, with 13 bases left in between. This CDR3 is built from 16 residues. The CDR3 region has the DNA TGTGCCAGCAGTTCCCCAAGTCGCAGCTCCTACAATGAGCAGTTCTTC. Translating gives CASSSPSRSSYNEQFF.

The chain employs TRBV5-5 and TRBJ2-1, with a tentative D call TRBD2 (6 bases). With 2 bases removed from V and 0 bases from J, the gap between germline ends came to 9 bases. From germline, CDR1 is SGHKS and CDR2 YYEKEE (reference sequence). This CDR3 contains 15 residues. CDR3 DNA: TGTGCCAGCAGCTTACCCGGGAGCTCCTACAATGAGCAGTTCTTC. This translates into CASSLPGSSYNEQFF.

The genes are TRBV5-4 and TRBJ2-1, with 9 bases aligning to TRBD2. Germline V gene lookup returns CDR1 SGHNT and CDR2 YYREEE (reference sequence). The CDR3 spans 16 residues. The trim removed 0 bases at V and 3 bases at J, leaving 4 bases unmatched. As DNA, the CDR3 is TGTGCCAGCAGCTTGGGGGGCGGGAGGGACTACAATGAGCAGTTCTTC. Its protein is CASSLGGGRDYNEQFF.

The chain carries TRBV7-3 and TRBJ1-1, with D uncertain. Germline V gene data show CDR1 as SGHTA and CDR2 as FQGTGA. CDR3 size: 13 residues. The ends were cut back, 5 bases at V and 1 base at J, with 8 bases in the middle. The CDR3 DNA follows: TGTGCCAGCAGCCAACAAGAGAACACTGAAGCTTTCTTT. Encoded protein: CASSQQENTEAFF. The full variable domain, its missing parts supplied by reference TRBV7-3 and TRBJ1-1, is GAGVSQTPSNKVTEKGKYVELRCDPISGHTALYWYRQSLGQGPEFLIYFQGTGAADDSGLPNDRFFAVRPEGSVSTLKIQRTERGDSAVYLCASSQQENTEAFFGQGTRLTVV.

This chain joins TRBV28 and TRBJ1-2, with 7 bases lining up with TRBD1. The CDR3 runs 13 residues. CDR1 and CDR2 from the germline V gene are MDHEN and SYDVKM. V gave up 3 bases and J gave up 6 bases; unmatched junction bases: 4. The CDR3 DNA is TGTGCCAGCAGTTTGCTACAGGGGAATGGCTACACCTTC. Encoded protein: CASSLLQGNGYTF.

The V and J genes are TRBV7-9 and TRBJ1-1, with 7 nucleotides matching TRBD1. Trimming cost V 5 bases and J 4 bases; bases outside gene matches: 4. The CDR3 is made up of 13 amino acids. Germline CDR1 SEHNR, CDR2 FQNEAQ (reference sequence). The CDR3 DNA reads as TGTGCCAGCAGCCGGGACAGTAGCACTGAAGCTTTCTTT. As protein: CASSRDSSTEAFF.

The count of this clone is one. The chain joins TRBV2 to TRBJ2-5; D gene ambiguous. Trimming removed 7 bases at V and 1 base at J, with 4 bases between. This CDR3 is built from 11 residues. CDR1 and CDR2 from the germline V gene are SNHLY and FYNNEI. CDR3 DNA: TGTGCCAGCACAGTCCAAGAGACCCAGTACTTC. Translated: CASTVQETQYF.

The V call is TRBV5-6, the J call TRBJ1-2; 7 bases align to TRBD1. Losses at the gene ends were 3 bases for V and 4 bases for J; bases not matched to a gene: 6. Germline lookup yields CDR1 SGHDT and CDR2 YYEEEE. The CDR3 runs to 14 residues. The CDR3 region is CASSSPTGSYGYTF. The CDR3 bases are TGTGCCAGCAGCTCACCGACAGGGAGCTATGGCTACACCTTC.

To note about this clone: One end of the junction varies from germline; a read error may be responsible. The genes are TRBV23-1 and TRBJ1-2, with 9 bases fitting TRBD1. TRBV23-1 falls under the ORF class, with uncertain function. The CDR3 spans 17 residues. DNA of the CDR3: TGCGCCAGCAGCCAATCGGCGGGACAGGGACTTAACTATGGCTACACCTTC. It codes for CASSQSAGQGLNYGYTF.

J is TRBJ2-1 and V is TRBV9, with 10 nucleotides matching TRBD2. This CDR3 contains 14 residues. The germline V gene encodes CDR1 SGDLS and CDR2 YYNGEE. V shed 4 bases, J shed 10 bases, and the junction held 8 bases outside the gene matches. CDR3 DNA sequence: TGTGCCAGCAGCTCCGGGCCGGGACTAGCGGAGCAGTTCTTC. This codes for CASSSGPGLAEQFF.

V gene TRBV18 combines with J gene TRBJ2-4; TRBD2 matches 9 bases. Germline V gene sequence: CDR1 KGHSH, CDR2 LQKENI. The ends lost 6 bases at V and 6 bases at J; junction bases unmatched: 9. This CDR3 region has 15 residues. CDR3 sequence reads: CASSPQREVSNIQYF. CDR3 nucleotides: TGTGCCAGCTCTCCCCAGCGGGAGGTGTCAAACATTCAGTACTTC.

The chain uses TRBV30 and TRBJ2-2; 11 bases fit TRBD2. The CDR3 extends over 14 amino acids. V was pared by 1 base and J by 14 bases, with 9 bases of the junction left unmatched. Germline CDR1 is GTSNPN and CDR2 is SVGIG (reference sequence). CDR3 sequence reads: CAWSGGGLAEILFF. CDR3 DNA sequence: TGTGCCTGGAGTGGAGGGGGACTAGCGGAGATACTGTTTTTT.

The chain recombines TRBV5-1 with TRBJ2-5; 7 bases map to TRBD2. Germline V gene sequence: CDR1 SGHRS, CDR2 YFSETQ. J lost 5 bases, V lost 2 bases, and 6 bases had no gene match. CDR3 length: 14 amino acids. This CDR3 reads CASSLLGGKETQYF. The CDR3 DNA follows: TGCGCCAGCAGCTTACTGGGGGGGAAGGAGACCCAGTACTTC.

Of note for this clone: Its ends do not fully match the called genes, so a read error is possible. The J gene is TRBJ2-1, the V gene TRBV7-9; D gene unclear. The CDR3 is 14 residues long. Germline V gene lookup returns CDR1 SEHNR and CDR2 FQNEAQ (reference sequence). CDR3 protein: CSSSLGISPYEQFF. CDR3 bases: TGTTCCAGCAGCTTAGGTATCTCCCCTTATGAGCAGTTCTTC.

The V and J genes are TRBV6-1 and TRBJ2-1; 13 bases align to TRBD2. The V segment lost 7 bases and the J segment 6 bases; nucleotides outside the gene matches: 6. The CDR3 sequence is 15 residues long. Germline lookup yields CDR1 MNHNS and CDR2 SASEGT. CDR3 nucleotides: TGTGCCAGCACTCAACTAGCGGGAGGGCCCAATGAGCAGTTCTTC. This encodes CASTQLAGGPNEQFF.

The rearrangement uses TRBV2 and TRBJ2-7; 10 nucleotides agree with TRBD1. This CDR3 has 13 amino acids. The V gene end was trimmed by 10 bases and the J gene end by 3 bases; junction bases not matched to a gene: 6. The germline V gene encodes CDR1 SNHLY and CDR2 FYNNEI. CDR3 residues: CAILGTGDYEQYF. CDR3 DNA sequence: TGTGCCATCTTAGGGACAGGGGACTACGAGCAGTACTTC. Combining the CDR3 with reference TRBV2 and TRBJ2-7 gives the whole variable domain EPEVTQTPSHQVTQMGQEVILRCVPISNHLYFYWYRQILGQKVEFLVSFYNNEISEKSEIFDDQFSVERPDGSNFTLKIRSTKLEDSAMYFCAILGTGDYEQYFGPGTRLTVT.